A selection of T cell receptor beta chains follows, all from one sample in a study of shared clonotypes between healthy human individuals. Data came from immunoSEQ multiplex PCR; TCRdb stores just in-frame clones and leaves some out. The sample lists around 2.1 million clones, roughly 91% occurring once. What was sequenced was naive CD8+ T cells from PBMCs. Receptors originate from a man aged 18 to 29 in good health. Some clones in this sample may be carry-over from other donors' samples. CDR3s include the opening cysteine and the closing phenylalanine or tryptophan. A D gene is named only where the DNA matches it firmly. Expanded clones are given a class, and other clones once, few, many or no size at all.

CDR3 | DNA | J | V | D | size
CASSADLNNMYEQFF | TGTGCCAGCAGTGCTGACCTAAATAACATGTATGAGCAGTTCTTC | TRBJ2-1 | TRBV5-4 | - | -
CASSMGVEAFF | TGTGCCAGCTCCATGGGGGTTGAAGCTTTCTTT | TRBJ1-1 | TRBV25-1 | - | -
CASSEPAGPVVGAFF | TGTGCCAGCAGTGAACCCGCAGGCCCCGTCGTTGGCGCTTTCTTT | TRBJ1-1 | TRBV25-1 | - | -
CASSLGLQGNEQYF | TGCGCCAGCAGCTTGGGGTTACAGGGTAACGAGCAGTACTTC | TRBJ2-7 | TRBV5-1 | - | -
CASSPTWNEKLFF | TGTGCCAGCAGTCCGACATGGAATGAAAAACTGTTTTTT | TRBJ1-4 | TRBV27 | - | -
CASSFSAYEQYF | TGTGCCAGCAGTTTCTCTGCCTACGAGCAGTACTTC | TRBJ2-7 | TRBV28 | - | -
CASSGGGSSYNEQFF | TGTGCCAGCAGCGGGGGGGGCAGCTCCTACAATGAGCAGTTCTTC | TRBJ2-1 | TRBV28 | TRBD2 | -
CATNPGQLSTGELFF | TGTGCCACCAACCCGGGACAGCTATCTACCGGGGAGCTGTTTTTT | TRBJ2-2 | TRBV10-3 | TRBD1 | -
CASSLEGASSYNEQFF | TGTGCCAGCAGCTTAGAAGGCGCGAGCTCCTACAATGAGCAGTTCTTC | TRBJ2-1 | TRBV11-3 | - | -
CASSPYSGFTESSYNEQFF | TGCGCCAGCAGCCCCTACTCAGGATTTACGGAGAGCTCCTACAATGAGCAGTTCTTC | TRBJ2-1 | TRBV4-1 | - | -
CASSEAFFTGELFF | TGTGCCAGCAGTGAAGCCTTCTTTACCGGGGAGCTGTTTTTT | TRBJ2-2 | TRBV6-1 | - | -
CASSPGGGGSGNTIYF | TGTGCCAGCAGCCCAGGGGGAGGCGGGTCTGGAAACACCATATATTTT | TRBJ1-3 | TRBV9 | TRBD1 | -
CASLRRTNTGELFF | TGTGCCAGCCTCAGACGGACGAACACCGGGGAGCTGTTTTTT | TRBJ2-2 | TRBV19 | - | few
CASSTRTSEERRSPYEQYF | TGTGCCAGCAGCACCAGGACTAGCGAGGAACGGAGATCGCCCTACGAGCAGTACTTC | TRBJ2-7 | TRBV21-1 | - | -
CASSIDREGTMNTEAFF | TGTGCCAGTAGTATAGACAGGGAAGGGACCATGAACACTGAAGCTTTCTTT | TRBJ1-1 | TRBV19 | - | -
CASSYDRQADSNQPQHF | TGTGCCAGTAGTTATGACCGACAGGCAGATAGCAATCAGCCCCAGCATTTT | TRBJ1-5 | TRBV19 | - | once
CASSSDRRGQPQHF | TGTGCCAGCAGTTCGGACAGGCGGGGTCAGCCCCAGCATTTT | TRBJ1-5 | TRBV6-6 | TRBD1 | -
CASSLVGMGGSYTEAFF | TGTGCCAGCAGCTTAGTCGGGATGGGGGGTTCGTACACTGAAGCTTTCTTT | TRBJ1-1 | TRBV7-9 | - | -
CASRGTGHYEQYF | TGTGCCAGTAGAGGGACAGGGCATTACGAGCAGTACTTC | TRBJ2-7 | TRBV19 | TRBD1 | -
CASSITRGAPDTQYF | TGTGCCAGCAGCATCACCCGTGGGGCTCCAGATACGCAGTATTTT | TRBJ2-3 | TRBV7-9 | - | -
CASSLVIATYNEQFF | TGTGCCAGCAGCTTAGTTATTGCGACCTACAATGAGCAGTTCTTC | TRBJ2-1 | TRBV11-2 | - | -
CSVPGVTYNEQFF | TGCAGCGTCCCGGGAGTCACCTACAATGAGCAGTTCTTC | TRBJ2-1 | TRBV29-1 | - | -
CAWRPSGRSSYNEQFF | TGTGCCTGGAGGCCAAGCGGGAGGTCCTCCTACAATGAGCAGTTCTTC | TRBJ2-1 | TRBV30 | TRBD2 | -
CSAGSTYEQYF | TGCAGCGCCGGGTCGACCTACGAGCAGTACTTC | TRBJ2-7 | TRBV29-1 | - | -
CASSINKGQPQHF | TGTGCCAGTAGTATCAATAAGGGCCAGCCCCAGCATTTT | TRBJ1-5 | TRBV19 | - | -
CASRDLGHEQYF | TGTGCCTCCCGGGACCTTGGCCACGAGCAGTACTTC | TRBJ2-7 | TRBV6-1 | - | once
CASSDRGRDRSVYEQYF | TGTGCCAGCAGTGACCGTGGTCGGGACCGATCTGTCTACGAGCAGTACTTC | TRBJ2-7 | TRBV6-1 | - | -
CASSPRGAGRPSGTGELFF | TGTGCCAGCAGCCCGCGTGGAGCGGGGAGGCCGTCGGGCACCGGGGAGCTGTTTTTT | TRBJ2-2 | TRBV7-2 | TRBD2 | -
CASSSGQDTYEQYF | TGCGCCAGCAGCTCGGGACAGGATACCTACGAGCAGTACTTC | TRBJ2-7 | TRBV5-1 | TRBD1 | -
CAGRGRNTYNEQFF | TGTGCCGGGAGGGGGCGGAACACCTACAATGAGCAGTTCTTC | TRBJ2-1 | TRBV5-8 | - | -
CASSFSPASSYEQYF | TGCGCCAGCAGCTTTTCGCCAGCGAGCTCCTACGAGCAGTACTTC | TRBJ2-7 | TRBV5-1 | - | -
CASSSNPRGNEQFF | TGTGCCAGCAGCTCGAATCCCAGGGGGAATGAGCAGTTCTTC | TRBJ2-1 | TRBV7-8 | TRBD1 | -
CASSPRQGVVHEQYF | TGTGCCAGCAGCCCCCGACAGGGGGTAGTCCACGAGCAGTACTTC | TRBJ2-7 | TRBV9 | TRBD1 | -
CASTGLELMNTEAFF | TGTGCCAGCACCGGGCTTGAGCTCATGAACACTGAAGCTTTCTTT | TRBJ1-1 | TRBV7-9 | - | -
CASSPPSGQGGHEQYF | TGTGCCAGCAGCCCTCCCAGCGGACAGGGAGGCCACGAGCAGTACTTC | TRBJ2-7 | TRBV7-8 | TRBD1 | -
CASSQDRQGPYEQYF | TGCGCCAGCAGCCAAGATCGACAGGGTCCCTACGAGCAGTACTTC | TRBJ2-7 | TRBV4-3 | TRBD1 | -
CASRGLAGGHRGEQYF | TGTGCCAGCCGGGGATTAGCGGGAGGGCACAGAGGCGAGCAGTACTTC | TRBJ2-7 | TRBV21-1 | - | -